This T cell receptor beta chain came from a study of shared clonotypes between healthy human individuals (dated by TCRdb to about 2020). Describing the broader study: The cohort comprised two women and a few men aged 18 to 49 years. For each donor, CD4 naive and CD4 memory were each given three plates, CD8 naive was given two plates, and CD8 memory was given one plate. To estimate repertoire size and how much clonotype sharing occurs between individuals, the study deeply sequenced the blood TCR repertoires of about five healthy adults. To increase sequencing depth and limit assay-specific biases, TCR repertoire library preparation and sequencing were carried out by different laboratories using diverse techniques. Leukapheresis yielded between about 0.9 and 9.5 billion PBMCs per donor.

V gives up 6 bases and J gives up 0 bases, and the segment between their germline ends measures 13 bases. The CDR3 sequence holds 15 residues, the cysteine and phenylalanine included. The entry retains the CDR3 DNA only, 45 bases that are in frame from base 1. For CDR1 and CDR2, the germline V gene lists SGDLS and YYNGEE. Healthy HIV-negative adults with no recently reported acute infections or vaccinations were included as donors. Every donor was a Caucasian adult living in Nashville, Tennessee, USA. CD4+ T cells were enriched by magnetic negative selection; naive cells were then positively selected on CD45RA, and the negative fraction formed the memory subset. Blood was obtained by leukapheresis, after which PBMCs were separated by Ficoll-Histopaque density gradient centrifugation and cryopreserved in liquid nitrogen vapor phase. Purity and quantity of every magnetically sorted T cell population were checked by analytical flow cytometry. Genomic DNA was isolated from every sorted fraction and measured by UV absorbance on a Nanodrop 2000c.

Of note for this clone: The antigen it binds to is not known. Base qualities are not recorded, but no much larger clone differs from it by a single base.

TCR CDR3 regions were amplified from genomic DNA by multiplex PCR using the deep immunoSEQ assay. Extracted genomic DNA from each cell subset was distributed evenly across all wells of several immunoSEQ 96-well plates, and each plate was treated as a replicate. For sorted subsets, about 0.2 ug genomic DNA, equal to tens of thousands of T cell genomes, was loaded into each replicate PCR. Purified libraries were measured with a Qubit 3.0 fluorometer, size-checked on a Bioanalyzer 2100, and measured again with the KAPA Library Quantification kit. Every immunoSEQ 96-well plate was sequenced on a separate single-read 150-cycle Illumina NextSeq 550 flow cell. The authors processed their data as follows. Because the immunoSEQ output included only junctional sequences and no quality scores, the filtering could not be the same as the filtering used for full-length reads. Sequences were annotated with PyIR, a Python wrapper for IgBLAST v1.9, using IMGT germline references to assign V/J genes and CDR3. Reads were removed for weak V/J assignments (E-value above 1e-6), missing CDR3, stop codons, out-of-frame junctions, or ambiguous translated residues. V3J clonotypes were defined by identical inferred V gene, J gene, and CDR3 amino acid sequence. Percentage overlap between repertoires was calculated by dividing the number of shared unique clonotypes by the size of the smaller repertoire. Richness of each repertoire was evaluated using RTK rarefaction, the Chao1 estimator, and Recon v2.1 estimates of unobserved clonotypes. OLGA was used to compute generation probabilities for all TCRbeta clonotypes that the gDNA method yielded from a handful of donors. TCRdb mirrors the immuneACCESS table, restricted to in-frame sequences. Some clones are absent from its copies; in checked studies, under half trace to an unresolved V gene, and the reason for the others is unknown. V, J and clone size reflect that table, while D and trimming were determined from the DNA. The sample yields under 1,100,000 clones; approximately 80% were counted once. Around 0.61% of the sample comes from the top ten.

What the research found in general, with its limitations: The small number of donors limited the genetic and exposure-history diversity represented. Pairwise subsampling indicated that sequencing depth was expected to affect the degree of clonotype sharing among donors. Higher generation probabilities were observed for clonotypes shared by all four sorted-subset donors than for non-shared clonotypes. When a handful of donors were compared, the shared fraction of clonotypes was about 5% for naive CD4, 3.5% to 4% for naive CD8, 2% to 2.5% for memory CD4, and 0.35% to 0.4% for memory CD8. Rarefaction of sorted-subset datasets indicated incomplete sequencing despite the large sequencing depth. Estimated clonotype richness was generally larger for naive than for memory subsets. Sampling was limited to blood, and TCR repertoires in tissue likely differ from TCR repertoires in blood.

The TCR comes from a man aged 18 to 29 in good health. Some clones in this sample may be carry-over from other donors' samples. Material for sequencing was memory CD4+ T cells from PBMCs. Explained via the paper, the cell subset or site label denotes: CD45RA-negative fraction. The rearranged chain carries TRBV9 and TRBJ1-3; TRBD1 is possibly the D segment (6 matching bases). The nucleotide sequence reads as follows: TGTGCCAGCATCGGACAGAGAGACTCTGGAAACACCATATATTTT. This codes for CASIGQRDSGNTIYF.